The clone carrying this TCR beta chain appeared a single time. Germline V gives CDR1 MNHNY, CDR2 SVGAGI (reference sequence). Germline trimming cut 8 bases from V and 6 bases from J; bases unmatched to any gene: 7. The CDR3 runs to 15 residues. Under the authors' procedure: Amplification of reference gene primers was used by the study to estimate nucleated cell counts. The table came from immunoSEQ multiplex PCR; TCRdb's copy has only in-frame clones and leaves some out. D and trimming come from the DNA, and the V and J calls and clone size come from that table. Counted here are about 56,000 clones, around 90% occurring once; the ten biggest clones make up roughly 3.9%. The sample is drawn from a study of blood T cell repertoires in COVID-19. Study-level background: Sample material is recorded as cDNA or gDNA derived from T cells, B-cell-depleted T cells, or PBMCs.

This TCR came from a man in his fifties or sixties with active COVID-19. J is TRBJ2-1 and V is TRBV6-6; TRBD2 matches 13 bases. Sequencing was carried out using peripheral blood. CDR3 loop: CASLPGTSGVNEQFF. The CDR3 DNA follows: TGTGCCAGCTTACCCGGGACTAGCGGGGTCAATGAGCAGTTCTTC.